This note documents a single TCR beta chain sequence. This clonotype appeared many times. The antigen it binds to is not known. Qualities for individual bases were not recorded, and no much larger clone is one base off. The sample originates from a study of response to subunit inactivated influenza vaccine (dated 2018 in TCRdb). Notes on the research overall: Deep quantitative profiling of the T cell receptor repertoire was used in the study to follow responses to a trivalent subunit inactivated influenza vaccine. The paper as a whole reports these results and caveats: According to the authors, only a limited number of new T cells may be recruited by each seasonal influenza vaccination.

Preparation of the library involved RT-PCR. Sequencing instrument: Illumina HiSeq 2500. TCRdb applied fastp at Q25 and MiXCR to the public reads, then kept only in-frame beta chains. Rows are combined by CDR3 protein, so each entry shows the most common genes and DNA. Counted in this sample were almost 250,000 distinct CDR3 sequences; about 12% of them appeared once. Clones ranked in the top ten supply approximately 7.8% of the sample. This TCR came from a man aged 45-60 years who received an inactivated influenza vaccine. Donor details come from another sample of the same person, matched by shared clones. The sample here was non-naive T cells sorted from PBMCs, taken around 14 days before vaccination. Sample cell subset or site, as interpreted from the label and publication: memory T cell fraction.

The DNA reads TGCAGTGCTAGAGGGACACCTAACACTGAAGCTTTCTTT. This codes for CSARGTPNTEAFF. The sequence links TRBV20-1 to TRBJ1-1; TRBD1 might be the D gene, on 5 matching bases. The germline V gene (reference sequence) supplies CDR1 DFQATT and CDR2 SNEGSKA. V gives up 1 base and J gives up 2 bases, and the segment between their germline ends measures 8 bases. The CDR3 runs 13 amino acids, cysteine and phenylalanine included. The entry retains the CDR3 DNA only, 39 bases that are in frame from base 1.